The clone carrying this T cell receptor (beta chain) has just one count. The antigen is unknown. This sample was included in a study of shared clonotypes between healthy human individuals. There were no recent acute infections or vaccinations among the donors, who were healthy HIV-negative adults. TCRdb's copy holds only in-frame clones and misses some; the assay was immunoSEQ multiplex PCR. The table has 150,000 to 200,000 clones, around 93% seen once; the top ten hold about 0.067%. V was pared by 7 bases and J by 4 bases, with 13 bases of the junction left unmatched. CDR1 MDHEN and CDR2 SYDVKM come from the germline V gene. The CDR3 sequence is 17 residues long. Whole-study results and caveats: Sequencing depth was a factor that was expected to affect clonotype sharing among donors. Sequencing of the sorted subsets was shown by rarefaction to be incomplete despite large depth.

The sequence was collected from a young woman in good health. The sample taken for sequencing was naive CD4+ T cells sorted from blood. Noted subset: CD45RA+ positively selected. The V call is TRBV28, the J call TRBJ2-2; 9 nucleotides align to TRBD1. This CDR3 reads CASTNLRRTGATGELFF. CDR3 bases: TGTGCCAGCACTAACCTAAGGCGGACAGGGGCCACCGGGGAGCTGTTTTTT. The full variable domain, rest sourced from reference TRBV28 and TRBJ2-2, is DVKVTQSSRYLVKRTGEKVFLECVQDMDHENMFWYRQDPGLGLRLIYFSYDVKMKEKGDIPEGYSVSREKKERFSLILESASTNQTSMYLCASTNLRRTGATGELFFGEGSRLTVL.